One sample yielded the 29 T cell receptor beta chains listed below, sequenced in a study of shared clonotypes between healthy human individuals. The data were produced by immunoSEQ multiplex PCR, yet TCRdb's version contains in-frame clones alone and is incomplete. The sample contains 1.5 million to 1.9 million clones, under 99% of which appear only once. Material: naive CD4+ T cells sorted from blood. Subset noted: CD45RA+ positively selected. Receptor source: a man aged 25 to 45 in good health.

This clone appeared a single time. Distinct nucleotide sequences in the sample also encode this CDR3. The chain combines TRBV5-1 with TRBJ2-1; no clear D. CDR1 SGHRS and CDR2 YFSETQ come from the germline V gene. Deletions cut 2 bases from V and 2 bases from J, with 8 bases between. CDR3 length: 14 residues. CDR3 in DNA: TGCGCCAGCAGCTTACAAGGGCCCTACAATGAGCAGTTCTTC. It encodes CASSLQGPYNEQFF.

The count of this clone is one. This chain joins TRBV11-2 and TRBJ1-1; D uncertain. Between the trimmed V and J ends, which lost 0 bases and 4 bases, there was a span of 6 bases. This CDR3 contains 13 residues. Germline-derived CDR1 and CDR2 are SGHAT and FQNNGV. The CDR3 DNA reads TGTGCCAGCAGCTTAGAGACCCTCACTGAAGCTTTCTTT. It translates to CASSLETLTEAFF.

V is TRBV6-1 and J is TRBJ2-1, with no clear D. CDR3 size: 11 residues. CDR1 and CDR2 (germline): MNHNS, SASEGT. Trimming took 0 bases from V and 8 from J, leaving 2 bases between them. Here the CDR3 reads CASSEAYEQFF. The CDR3, as DNA: TGTGCCAGCAGTGAAGCCTATGAGCAGTTCTTC.

The chain couples TRBV15 to TRBJ1-5; TRBD1 is a possible D gene (6 bases). V was clipped by 0 bases and J by 5 bases, with 14 bases between them. CDR3 length: 16 residues. Per the germline V gene, CDR1 is LNHNV and CDR2 is YYDKDF (reference sequence). The CDR3 is CATSRDSADRDQPQHF. CDR3 DNA: TGTGCCACCAGCAGAGATTCGGCGGACAGAGATCAGCCCCAGCATTTT.

This chain connects TRBV27 to TRBJ2-7; D possibly matches TRBD1 or TRBD2 (6 bases each). Trimming left V 0 bases short and J 4 bases short, with 16 bases between. The CDR3 totals 16 residues. CDR1 is MNHEY and CDR2 is SMNVEV in the germline V gene (reference sequence). The DNA for the CDR3 is TGTGCCAGCAGTTTATCCTTTGGGGGGCGGTCGTACGAGCAGTACTTC. Amino acids: CASSLSFGGRSYEQYF.

Only one count was recorded for this clone. CDR3 in DNA: TGTGCCAGCAGTCCATCACACGGGGAAGCTTTCTTT. Translation: CASSPSHGEAFF. V usage is TRBV6-5 and J usage is TRBJ1-1, with D unresolved. Trimming removed 5 bases at V and 8 bases at J, with 12 bases between. This CDR3 spans 12 amino acids. The germline V gene has CDR1 MNHEY and CDR2 SVGAGI.

This chain joins TRBV7-8 and TRBJ2-7; D ambiguous. The CDR3 loop spans 14 amino acids. The V gene's germline CDR1 is SGHVS and CDR2 FQNEAQ. The germline V and J ends were trimmed by 5 bases and 1 base, with 12 bases remaining between them. Here the CDR3 DNA reads TGTGCCAGCAGCCCATTAACTGTTTCCTACGAGCAGTACTTC. It specifies CASSPLTVSYEQYF. The whole variable domain, filled in from reference TRBV7-8 and TRBJ2-7, reads GAGVSQSPRYKVAKRGQDVALRCDPISGHVSLFWYQQALGQGPEFLTYFQNEAQLDKSGLPSDRFFAERPEGSVSTLKIQRTQQEDSAVYLCASSPLTVSYEQYFGPGTRLTVT.

This clone has just one count. An end of the junction differs from the germline gene, which may be a read error. V and J are TRBV29-1 and TRBJ1-1; D possibly corresponds to TRBD1 (6 bases). Germline CDR1 and CDR2: SQVTM and ANQGSEA. CDR3 size: 13 residues. In DNA, the CDR3 is TGCAGCGTGGAAGGACAGCGGAACACTGAAGCTTTCTTT. Its protein is CSVEGQRNTEAFF.

CDR3 nucleotides: TGTGCCAGCTCTGGACAGGGGATGGATCAGCCCCAGCATTTT. It yields the protein CASSGQGMDQPQHF. The chain uses TRBV2 and TRBJ1-5, with 9 bases matching TRBD1. J gave up 5 bases and V 8 bases, and 7 bases lay outside the gene matches. CDR1 and CDR2 (germline): SNHLY, FYNNEI. The CDR3 contains 14 residues. The full variable domain, rest sourced from reference TRBV2 and TRBJ1-5, is EPEVTQTPSHQVTQMGQEVILRCVPISNHLYFYWYRQILGQKVEFLVSFYNNEISEKSEIFDDQFSVERPDGSNFTLKIRSTKLEDSAMYFCASSGQGMDQPQHFGDGTRLSIL.

This clone was recorded only once. The gene calls are TRBV7-9 and TRBJ1-4; 7 bases map to TRBD1. V dropped 5 bases and J dropped 7; count of bases not matched to a gene: 19. The CDR3 contains 18 residues. CDR1 and CDR2 from the germline V gene are SEHNR and FQNEAQ (reference sequence). CDR3 amino acids: CASSRTGTASSRGEKLFF. CDR3 bases: TGTGCCAGCAGCCGGACCGGGACAGCATCCTCGCGGGGTGAAAAACTGTTTTTT.

This clone was detected a few times. The CDR3 region has the DNA TGTGCCAGCACCCCGCTTGGACAGGGGGCCCATGGCTACACCTTC. This encodes CASTPLGQGAHGYTF. V and J are TRBV28 and TRBJ1-2; TRBD1 matches 11 bases. Per germline, CDR1 MDHEN and CDR2 SYDVKM. CDR3 length: 15 residues. The V segment lost 7 bases and the J segment 6 bases; nucleotides outside the gene matches: 10.

The chain employs TRBV2 and TRBJ1-3; D is unclear. Trimming pared 7 bases from V and 4 bases from J, leaving 11 bases between. The germline gives CDR1 SNHLY, CDR2 FYNNEI. The CDR3 loop spans 13 amino acids. This CDR3 is CASTLETGNTIYF. Here the CDR3 DNA reads TGTGCCAGCACTCTAGAAACAGGAAACACCATATATTTT. The full variable domain, with the rest looked up from reference TRBV2 and TRBJ1-3, is EPEVTQTPSHQVTQMGQEVILRCVPISNHLYFYWYRQILGQKVEFLVSFYNNEISEKSEIFDDQFSVERPDGSNFTLKIRSTKLEDSAMYFCASTLETGNTIYFGEGSWLTVV.

To note about this clone: Other DNA sequences in this specimen translate into the identical CDR3. The chain has TRBV4-2 and TRBJ2-5; D gene ambiguous. Germline V gives CDR1 LGHNA, CDR2 YNFKEQ. V lost 4 bases and J lost 2, with 8 bases in between. The CDR3 loop spans 13 amino acids. CDR3 sequence (DNA): TGTGCCAGCAGCCCTGGTCCTCAAGAGACCCAGTACTTC. Encoded protein: CASSPGPQETQYF.

This rearrangement joins TRBV5-1 to TRBJ1-4; 9 bases fit TRBD1. This CDR3 is built from 14 residues. V lost 4 bases and J lost 7; bases outside the gene matches: 5. Germline loops: CDR1 SGHRS, CDR2 YFSETQ. The CDR3 is CASSPGQGVEKLFF. The CDR3 nucleotides are TGCGCCAGCAGCCCGGGACAGGGAGTTGAAAAACTGTTTTTT.

CDR3: CASSLTQTPQNEQFF. The CDR3 nucleotides read TGTGCCAGCAGTCTGACCCAAACCCCTCAAAATGAGCAGTTCTTC. This chain uses TRBV2 with TRBJ2-1, with D unclear. The germline V gene encodes CDR1 SNHLY and CDR2 FYNNEI. Trimming removed 5 bases at V and 7 bases at J, with 18 bases between. This CDR3 has 15 residues.

V and J are TRBV11-2 and TRBJ2-1; D gene ambiguous. V lost 3 bases, J lost 2 bases, and 5 bases lay in between. This CDR3 spans 13 amino acids. Germline V gives CDR1 SGHAT, CDR2 FQNNGV. The CDR3 here is CASSFSAYNEQFF. CDR3 DNA sequence: TGTGCCAGCAGCTTCTCCGCCTACAATGAGCAGTTCTTC.

The rearrangement joins TRBV5-1 to TRBJ2-7; D tentatively reads TRBD1 or TRBD2 (7 bases each). Germline CDR1 and CDR2: SGHRS and YFSETQ. Trimming took off 0 bases at V and 4 bases at J, with 17 bases between the two ends. The CDR3 loop spans 16 amino acids. The CDR3 coding sequence is TGCGCCAGCAGCTTGGAAGCGGGACAGAATAATTACGAGCAGTACTTC. Residues: CASSLEAGQNNYEQYF.

The rearrangement uses TRBV11-3 and TRBJ2-1; weak D call: TRBD2 (6 bases). The V and J ends lost 1 base and 2 bases respectively, with 15 bases between them. The CDR3 length is 17 residues. Germline CDR1 is SGHNT and CDR2 is YENEEA. In nucleotides, the CDR3 is TGTGCCAGCAGCTTAGTGGGGTTAGCGGTACCCTACAATGAGCAGTTCTTC. Its protein is CASSLVGLAVPYNEQFF.

The V and J genes are TRBV29-1 and TRBJ1-3; 7 nucleotides line up with TRBD1. The trim removed 1 base at V and 2 bases at J, leaving 2 bases unmatched. This CDR3 has 14 residues. From germline, CDR1 is SQVTM and CDR2 ANQGSEA. The CDR3 spells CSVEGTGTGNTIYF. CDR3 DNA: TGCAGCGTTGAAGGGACAGGAACTGGAAACACCATATATTTT.

The genes are TRBV6-5 and TRBJ2-2; D is unclear. V was pared by 6 bases and J by 4 bases, with 12 bases between. Per germline, CDR1 MNHEY and CDR2 SVGAGI. The CDR3 extends over 14 amino acids. As DNA, the CDR3 is TGTGCCAGCAGAACTGGATCGGTCACCGGGGAGCTGTTTTTT. It encodes CASRTGSVTGELFF.

V gene TRBV6-6 combines with J gene TRBJ2-1; D is uncertain. Trimming left V 7 bases short and J 4 bases short, with 20 bases between. The germline CDR1 and CDR2 sequences are MNHNY and SVGAGI (reference sequence). CDR3 length equals 16 residues. DNA of the CDR3: TGTGCCAGCACCCGATCTAACGTGGGCCGATACAATGAGCAGTTCTTC. Translation: CASTRSNVGRYNEQFF.

The rearrangement joins TRBV19 to TRBJ1-3; D may be TRBD1 (5 bases). The ends were cut back, 7 bases at V and 9 bases at J, with 16 bases in the middle. CDR1 and CDR2 from the germline V gene are LNHDA and SQIVND (reference sequence). CDR3 length: 13 residues. The CDR3 sequence: CASTKGHSVTIYF. The CDR3 DNA follows: TGTGCCAGTACCAAAGGACACAGCGTCACCATATATTTT.

The V and J genes are TRBV7-9 and TRBJ1-1; D perhaps matches TRBD1 (5 bases). The CDR3 sequence is 14 residues long. V dropped 2 bases and J dropped 7 bases, with 14 bases sitting between them. The V gene's germline CDR1 is SEHNR and CDR2 FQNEAQ (reference sequence). The CDR3 DNA sequence: TGTGCCAGCAGCTTACAGGGATTAGGAGGTGAAGCTTTCTTT. Amino acids: CASSLQGLGGEAFF.

The chain recombines TRBV5-1 with TRBJ2-3; possibly TRBD2 for D (5 bases). Trimming left V 5 bases short and J 4 bases short, with 11 bases between. The CDR3 has 13 residues. Germline assignment: CDR1 SGHRS and CDR2 YFSETQ. CDR3 bases: TGCGCCAGCAGGAAGGACTCGGCAGATACGCAGTATTTT. Residues: CASRKDSADTQYF.

The chain links TRBV27 to TRBJ2-3; D ambiguous. CDR3 length equals 13 residues. CDR1 is MNHEY and CDR2 is SMNVEV in the germline V gene (reference sequence). V lost 6 bases, J lost 3 bases, and 10 bases lay in between. The CDR3 sequence: CASRFYETDTQYF. For the CDR3, the DNA is TGTGCCAGCAGATTTTACGAGACAGATACGCAGTATTTT.

The chain has TRBV5-1 and TRBJ2-1, with D unresolved. CDR1 and CDR2 (germline): SGHRS, YFSETQ. CDR3 length equals 15 residues. V lost 0 bases to trimming and J lost 0 bases, with 7 bases between them. The DNA for the CDR3 is TGCGCCAGCAGCTTGGTTCATGCCTCCTACAATGAGCAGTTCTTC. Its translation: CASSLVHASYNEQFF.

This chain joins TRBV19 and TRBJ2-5, with a weak D call TRBD2 (6 bases). V lost 6 bases and J lost 3, with 11 bases in between. Per germline, CDR1 LNHDA and CDR2 SQIVND (reference sequence). There are 13 residues in the CDR3. In nucleotides, the CDR3 is TGTGCCAGTAGCGGGAGAGCCAAAGAGACCCAGTACTTC. Translation: CASSGRAKETQYF.

This clone is a singleton in its sample. The V call is TRBV7-8, the J call TRBJ1-5, with 8 nucleotides matching TRBD1. Germline values: CDR1 SGHVS, CDR2 FQNEAQ. J gave up 2 bases and V 5 bases, and 2 bases lay outside the gene matches. This CDR3 contains 14 residues. CDR3 protein: CASSGQGGNQPQHF. The CDR3 region has the DNA TGTGCCAGCAGCGGACAGGGAGGCAATCAGCCCCAGCATTTT.

V is TRBV27 and J is TRBJ2-1, with D possibly TRBD2 on 6 matching bases. Trimming stripped 7 bases from V and 5 bases from J, with 21 bases between. Germline values: CDR1 MNHEY, CDR2 SMNVEV (reference sequence). This CDR3 is 16 amino acids long. The CDR3 reads CASINPRRGLHNEQFF. The CDR3 DNA follows: TGTGCCAGCATCAACCCCAGGAGGGGTTTACACAATGAGCAGTTCTTC.